The rows below give T cell receptor delta chains drawn from one sample of a study of Vδ1+ human thymocytes. TCRdb re-processed the multiplex PCR reads using CATT. The repertoire holds 20,000 to 25,000 delta-chain clones, with 29% as singletons. Sequencing was done on a sample of Vdelta1+ gamma-delta thymocytes from the thymus. All receptors derive from a boy less than two years old who had congenital heart surgery. Each CDR3 is given with its conserved first and last residue. The D gene is left open where the match is weak. The size entry is marked missing in some rows and otherwise reads once, few, many or a size class.

TRDJ1	-	TRDD3	22	TRDV1	CALGELYLKAGGSPQPTDKLIF	TGTGCTCTTGGGGAACTCTACCTAAAAGCTGGGGGATCTCCACAACCCACCGATAAACTCATCTTT
TRDJ1	-	TRDD3	17	TRDV1	CALGEGWGYGDTDKLIF	TGTGCTCTTGGGGAAGGGTGGGGATACGGGGACACCGATAAACTCATCTTT
TRDJ1	-	-	20	TRDV1	CALAHLNRLARAGMNDKLIF	TGTGCTCTTGCGCATTTGAACCGGCTAGCACGGGCTGGGATGAACGATAAACTCATCTTT
TRDJ1	-	-	21	TRDV1	CALGELSLPKGAGLNTDKLIF	TGTGCTCTTGGGGAACTATCCCTGCCGAAGGGGGCTGGGCTGAACACCGATAAACTCATCTTT
TRDJ1	few	TRDD3	19	TRDV1	CALGEADYWGPPVTDKLIF	TGTGCTCTTGGGGAAGCGGACTACTGGGGGCCCCCCGTTACCGATAAACTCATCTTT
TRDJ1	medium-sized	-	19	TRDV1	CALGELGVPFGVYTDKLIF	TGTGCTCTTGGGGAACTAGGAGTCCCGTTCGGGGTGTACACCGATAAACTCATCTTT
TRDJ1	few	TRDD3	21	TRDV1	CALGKSTTGWGIRGWTDKLIF	TGTGCTCTTGGGAAATCTACGACAGGCTGGGGGATACGAGGTTGGACCGATAAACTCATCTTT
TRDJ1	-	-	16	TRDV1	CALGFLGLLPPDKLIF	TGTGCTCTTGGGTTCCTCGGGTTACTTCCTCCCGATAAACTCATCTTT
TRDJ1	-	-	18	TRDV1	CALGENGTRVWDTDKLIF	TGTGCTCTTGGGGAAAACGGGACACGGGTTTGGGACACCGATAAACTCATCTTT
TRDJ1	few	TRDD3	21	TRDV1	CALGNFPLLLGDLPYTDKLIF	TGTGCTCTTGGGAATTTCCCCTTATTACTGGGGGACCTACCTTACACCGATAAACTCATCTTT